These 11 T cell receptor beta chains were sequenced from one sample in a study of blood T cells in healthy people across ages. Together with a sample-barcoded 5' primer, a J-beta primer mix was included in a second PCR lasting about 6 to 12 cycles. A single record per CDR3 protein comes from TCRdb applying MiXCR to the 5' RACE reads. Of approximately 800,000 distinct CDR3 sequences listed, 50% to 65% are singletons. The material sequenced was blood. All receptors derive from a man older than 75 in good health.

The chain links TRBV5-1 to TRBJ2-5, with 8 bases identical to TRBD1. The V gene's germline CDR1 is SGHRS and CDR2 YFSETQ. CDR3 length equals 16 residues. V lost 3 bases, J lost 4 bases, and 11 bases stayed unmatched. The CDR3 DNA follows: TGCGCCAGCAGCTCCTCCGGACAGGGAGTGGGAGAGACCCAGTACTTC. Translation: CASSSSGQGVGETQYF.

The rearrangement links TRBV14 to TRBJ2-4, with D tentatively TRBD1 (6 bases). Judging by the DNA end, TRBJ2-7 fits better; the J call may be wrong. The CDR3 length is 13 residues. The V gene's germline CDR1 is SGHDN and CDR2 FVKESK. CDR3 sequence: CASSRDRYYEQYF. The CDR3 DNA sequence: TGTGCCAGCAGCCGCGACAGGTATTACGAGCAGTACTTC.

The J gene is TRBJ2-3, the V gene TRBV20-1; a possible D gene is TRBD2 (5 bases). The V gene's germline CDR1 is DFQATT and CDR2 SNEGSKA (reference sequence). Trimming stripped 5 bases from V and 6 bases from J, with 12 bases between. This CDR3 contains 12 residues. The CDR3 DNA reads as TGCAGTGCTCCCCTGCGAGGGGATACGCAGTATTTT. Its protein product is CSAPLRGDTQYF.

This chain links TRBV6-5 with TRBJ2-3; the match to TRBD2 covers 9 bases. The J segment lost 4 bases and the V segment lost 6 bases, leaving 2 bases of the junction unmatched. CDR3 length equals 13 residues. Per germline, CDR1 MNHEY and CDR2 SVGAGI. Here the CDR3 reads CASRAGGADTQYF. The CDR3 DNA sequence: TGTGCCAGCAGGGCGGGAGGGGCAGATACGCAGTATTTT.

The chain carries TRBV6-5 and TRBJ2-5; 9 bases align to TRBD1. This CDR3 spans 14 amino acids. Trimming cost V 8 bases and J 5 bases; bases outside gene matches: 9. Germline CDR1 is MNHEY and CDR2 is SVGAGI. Here the CDR3 reads CASQGTGLSETQYF. CDR3 in DNA: TGTGCCAGCCAAGGGACAGGGTTGTCGGAGACCCAGTACTTC.

This clonotype was seen only a few times. The chain joins TRBV20-1 to TRBJ2-1, with 9 bases fitting TRBD2. V dropped 3 bases and J dropped 4; count of bases not matched to a gene: 7. Germline values: CDR1 DFQATT, CDR2 SNEGSKA (reference sequence). The CDR3 is 15 amino acids. As DNA, the CDR3 is TGCAGTGCTAGCGGGGAACTAGCGGGTTACAATGAGCAGTTCTTC. This codes for CSASGELAGYNEQFF.

The chain joins TRBV25-1 to TRBJ1-2; perhaps TRBD1 as D (5 bases). V was pared by 11 bases and J by 5 bases, with 12 bases between. CDR1 is MGHDK and CDR2 is SYGVNS in the germline V gene. This CDR3 comprises 11 residues. CDR3 DNA: TGTGCCGTTAGAGGGGCGTATGGCTACACCTTC. It yields the protein CAVRGAYGYTF.

The chain joins TRBV7-2 to TRBJ2-1; 7 positions match TRBD1. CDR1 and CDR2 (germline): SGHTA, FQGNSA. CDR3 length: 13 residues. V shed 6 bases, J shed 6 bases, and the junction held 5 bases outside the gene matches. Here the CDR3 reads CASRTPGGNEQFF. In DNA, the CDR3 is TGTGCCAGCAGAACACCAGGGGGCAATGAGCAGTTCTTC.

This chain connects TRBV20-1 to TRBJ2-7; D remains ambiguous. The CDR3 is made up of 16 amino acids. Between the trimmed V and J ends, which lost 1 base and 0 bases, there was a span of 16 bases. Looked up from germline, CDR1 is DFQATT and CDR2 is SNEGSKA (reference sequence). The CDR3 protein is CSARAVGRSSSYEQYF. CDR3 sequence (DNA): TGCAGTGCTAGAGCTGTGGGCAGGTCATCCTCCTACGAGCAGTACTTC.

The chain carries TRBV7-2 and TRBJ2-1; D unclear. The ends were cut back, 6 bases at V and 10 bases at J, with 16 bases in the middle. Germline V CDR1 and CDR2: SGHTA, FQGNSA. The CDR3 extends over 13 amino acids. CDR3: CASRAASAREQFF. CDR3 nucleotides: TGTGCCAGCAGGGCAGCAAGCGCGCGGGAGCAGTTCTTC.

Note on this clonotype: The junction shows a germline mismatch at one end, possibly a read error. The chain links TRBV5-5 to TRBJ2-1; maybe TRBD2 (6 bases). CDR3 length: 16 residues. Germline assignment: CDR1 SGHKS and CDR2 YYEKEE (reference sequence). For the CDR3, the DNA is TGTGCCAGCGGCTTGGCCAAGGGACTCTCCTACAATGAGCAGTTCTTC. This encodes CASGLAKGLSYNEQFF.